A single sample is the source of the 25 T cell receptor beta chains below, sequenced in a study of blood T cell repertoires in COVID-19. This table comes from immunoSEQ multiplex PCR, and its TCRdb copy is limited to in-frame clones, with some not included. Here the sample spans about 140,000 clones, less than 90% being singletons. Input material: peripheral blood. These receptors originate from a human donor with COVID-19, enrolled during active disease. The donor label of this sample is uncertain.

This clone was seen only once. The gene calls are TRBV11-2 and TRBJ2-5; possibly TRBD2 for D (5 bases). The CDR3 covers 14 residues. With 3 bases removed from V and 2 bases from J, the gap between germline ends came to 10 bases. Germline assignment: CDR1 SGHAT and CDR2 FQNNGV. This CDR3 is CASSFGGLQETQYF. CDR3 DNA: TGTGCCAGCAGCTTCGGCGGACTGCAAGAGACCCAGTACTTC.

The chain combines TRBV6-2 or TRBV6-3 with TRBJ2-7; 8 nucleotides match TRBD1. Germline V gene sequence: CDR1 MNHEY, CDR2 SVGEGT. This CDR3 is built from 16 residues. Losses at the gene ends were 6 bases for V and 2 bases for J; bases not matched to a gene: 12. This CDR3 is CASSPTGGIGAYEQYF. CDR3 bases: TGTGCCAGCAGCCCTACAGGGGGAATAGGCGCCTACGAGCAGTACTTC.

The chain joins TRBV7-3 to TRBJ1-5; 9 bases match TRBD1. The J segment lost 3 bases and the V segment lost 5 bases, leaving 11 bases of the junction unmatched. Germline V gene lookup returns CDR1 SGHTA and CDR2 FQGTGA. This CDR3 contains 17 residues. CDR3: CASSPRIGQGNNQPQHF. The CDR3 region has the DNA TGTGCCAGCAGCCCACGGATCGGACAGGGGAACAATCAGCCCCAGCATTTT.

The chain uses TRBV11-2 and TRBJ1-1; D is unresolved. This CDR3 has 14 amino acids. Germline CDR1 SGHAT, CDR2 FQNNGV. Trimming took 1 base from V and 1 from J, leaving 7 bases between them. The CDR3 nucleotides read TGTGCCAGCAGCTTAGTAAGCGGGAACACTGAAGCTTTCTTT. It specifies CASSLVSGNTEAFF.

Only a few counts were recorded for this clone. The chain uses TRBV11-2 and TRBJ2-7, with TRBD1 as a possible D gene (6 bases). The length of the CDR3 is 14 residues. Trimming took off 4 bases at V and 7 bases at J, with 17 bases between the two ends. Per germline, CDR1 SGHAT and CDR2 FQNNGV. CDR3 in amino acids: CASSSGTPSPEQYF. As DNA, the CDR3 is TGTGCCAGCAGCTCCGGGACACCCTCTCCTGAGCAGTACTTC.

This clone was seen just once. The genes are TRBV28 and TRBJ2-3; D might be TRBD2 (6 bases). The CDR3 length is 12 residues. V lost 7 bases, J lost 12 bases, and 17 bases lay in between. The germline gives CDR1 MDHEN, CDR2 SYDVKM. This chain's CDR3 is CASNDRDSRQYF. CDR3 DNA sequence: TGTGCCAGCAACGACCGGGACTCCCGACAGTATTTT.

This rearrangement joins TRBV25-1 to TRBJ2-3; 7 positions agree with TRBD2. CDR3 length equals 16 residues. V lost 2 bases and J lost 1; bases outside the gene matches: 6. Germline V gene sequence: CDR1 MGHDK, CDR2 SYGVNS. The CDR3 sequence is CASSEGPGLGTDTQYF. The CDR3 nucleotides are TGTGCCAGCAGTGAAGGCCCAGGACTAGGCACAGATACGCAGTATTTT.

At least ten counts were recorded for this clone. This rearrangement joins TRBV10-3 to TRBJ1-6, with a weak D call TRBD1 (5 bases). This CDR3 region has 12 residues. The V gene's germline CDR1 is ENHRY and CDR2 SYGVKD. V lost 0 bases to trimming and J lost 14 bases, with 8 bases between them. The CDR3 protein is CAISESGGALHF. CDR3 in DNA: TGTGCCATCAGTGAGTCGGGGGGTGCCCTCCACTTT.

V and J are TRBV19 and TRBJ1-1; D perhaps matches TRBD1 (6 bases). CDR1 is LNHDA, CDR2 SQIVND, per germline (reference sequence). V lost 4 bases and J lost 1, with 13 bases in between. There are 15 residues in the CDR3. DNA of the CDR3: TGTGCCAGTAGTAGTCCGGGGGGCAGGAACACTGAAGCTTTCTTT. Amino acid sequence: CASSSPGGRNTEAFF.

CDR3 bases: TGTGCCAGCAGTGAATCAGAGGATTTCTCTGGGGCCAACGTCCTGACTTTC. Residues: CASSESEDFSGANVLTF. The V call is TRBV25-1, the J call TRBJ2-6; D is uncertain. V shed 1 base and J shed 0 bases, with 10 bases lying between them. CDR1 is MGHDK, CDR2 SYGVNS, per germline. CDR3 length: 17 amino acids. Looking up the rest from reference TRBV25-1 and TRBJ2-6 gives the full variable domain: EADIYQTPRYLVIGTGKKITLECSQTMGHDKMYWYQQDPGMELHLIHYSYGVNSTEKGDLSSESTVSRIRTEHFPLTLESARPSHTSQYLCASSESEDFSGANVLTFGAGSRLTVL.

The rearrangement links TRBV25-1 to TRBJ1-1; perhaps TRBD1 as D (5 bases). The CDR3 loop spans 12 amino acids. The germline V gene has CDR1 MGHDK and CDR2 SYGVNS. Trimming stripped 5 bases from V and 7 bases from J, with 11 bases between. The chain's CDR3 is CASSPRGFEAFF. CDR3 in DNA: TGTGCCAGCAGTCCCCGGGGGTTTGAAGCTTTCTTT. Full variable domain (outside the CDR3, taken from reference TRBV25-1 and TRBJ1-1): EADIYQTPRYLVIGTGKKITLECSQTMGHDKMYWYQQDPGMELHLIHYSYGVNSTEKGDLSSESTVSRIRTEHFPLTLESARPSHTSQYLCASSPRGFEAFFGQGTRLTVV.

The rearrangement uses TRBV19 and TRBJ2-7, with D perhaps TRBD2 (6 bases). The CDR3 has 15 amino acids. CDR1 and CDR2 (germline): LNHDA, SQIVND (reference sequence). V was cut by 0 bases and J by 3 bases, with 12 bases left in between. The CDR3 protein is CASSIEGTGLYEQYF. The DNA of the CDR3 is TGTGCCAGTAGTATAGAAGGGACTGGTCTCTACGAGCAGTACTTC.

This chain's CDR3 is CASSRRGSPDYNEQFF. The CDR3 DNA is TGTGCCAGCAGCCGCCGGGGGAGCCCCGATTACAATGAGCAGTTCTTC. The chain links TRBV5-4 to TRBJ2-1, with a weak D call TRBD2 (6 bases). This CDR3 contains 16 residues. V lost 4 bases and J lost 4, with 18 bases in between. Germline lookup yields CDR1 SGHNT and CDR2 YYREEE (reference sequence).

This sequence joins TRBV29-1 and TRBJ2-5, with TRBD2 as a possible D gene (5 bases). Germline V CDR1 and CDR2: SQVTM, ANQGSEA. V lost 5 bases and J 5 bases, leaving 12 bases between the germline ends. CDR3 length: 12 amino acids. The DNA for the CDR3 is TGCAGCGTTTCCTACAGAGGGGAGACCCAGTACTTC. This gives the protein CSVSYRGETQYF.

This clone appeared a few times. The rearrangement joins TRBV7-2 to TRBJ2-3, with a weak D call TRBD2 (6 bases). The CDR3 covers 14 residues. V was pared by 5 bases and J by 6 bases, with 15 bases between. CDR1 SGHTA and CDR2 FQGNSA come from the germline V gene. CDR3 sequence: CASSARAGGDTQYF. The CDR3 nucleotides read TGTGCCAGCAGCGCTCGGGCCGGAGGGGATACGCAGTATTTT.

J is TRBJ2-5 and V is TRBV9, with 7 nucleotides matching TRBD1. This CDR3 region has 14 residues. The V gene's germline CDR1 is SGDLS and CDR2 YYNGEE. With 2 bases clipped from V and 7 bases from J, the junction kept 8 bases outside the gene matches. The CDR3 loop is CASSVLTGDGTQYF. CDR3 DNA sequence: TGTGCCAGCAGCGTTTTAACAGGGGATGGGACCCAGTACTTC. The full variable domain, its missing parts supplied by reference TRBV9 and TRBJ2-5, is DSGVTQTPKHLITATGQRVTLRCSPRSGDLSVYWYQQSLDQGLQFLIQYYNGEERAKGNILERFSAQQFPDLHSELNLSSLELGDSALYFCASSVLTGDGTQYFGPGTRLLVL.

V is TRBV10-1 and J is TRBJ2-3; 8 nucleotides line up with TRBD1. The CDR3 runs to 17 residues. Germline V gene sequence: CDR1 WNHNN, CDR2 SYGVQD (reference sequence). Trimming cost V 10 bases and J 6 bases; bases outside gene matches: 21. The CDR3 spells CATVALDRGRVGDTQYF. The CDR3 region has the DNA TGCGCCACCGTAGCTCTAGACAGGGGTCGAGTGGGGGATACGCAGTATTTT.

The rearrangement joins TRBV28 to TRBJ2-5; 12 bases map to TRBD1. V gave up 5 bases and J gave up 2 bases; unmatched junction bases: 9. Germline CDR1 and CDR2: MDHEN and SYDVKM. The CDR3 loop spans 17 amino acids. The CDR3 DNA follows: TGTGCCAGCAGTCGCGGGACAGGGGGCGCGGGGCAAGAGACCCAGTACTTC. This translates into CASSRGTGGAGQETQYF.

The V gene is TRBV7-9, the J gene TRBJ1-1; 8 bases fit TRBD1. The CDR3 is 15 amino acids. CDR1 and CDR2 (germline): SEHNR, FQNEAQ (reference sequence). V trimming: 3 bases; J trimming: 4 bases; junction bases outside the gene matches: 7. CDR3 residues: CASSFNPTGVTEAFF. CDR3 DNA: TGTGCCAGCAGCTTTAATCCGACAGGGGTCACTGAAGCTTTCTTT.

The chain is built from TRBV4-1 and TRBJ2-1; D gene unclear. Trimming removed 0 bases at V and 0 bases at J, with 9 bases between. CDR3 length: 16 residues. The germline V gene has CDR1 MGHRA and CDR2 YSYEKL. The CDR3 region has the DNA TGCGCCAGCAGCCAAGAATTCGGTAGCTCCTACAATGAGCAGTTCTTC. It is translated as CASSQEFGSSYNEQFF.

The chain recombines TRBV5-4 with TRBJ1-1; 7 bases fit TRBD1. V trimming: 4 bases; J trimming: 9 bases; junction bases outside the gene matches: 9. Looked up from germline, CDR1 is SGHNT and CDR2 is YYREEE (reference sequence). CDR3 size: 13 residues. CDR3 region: CASSQSDRAKAFF. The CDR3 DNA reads TGTGCCAGCAGCCAAAGCGACAGGGCCAAAGCTTTCTTT.

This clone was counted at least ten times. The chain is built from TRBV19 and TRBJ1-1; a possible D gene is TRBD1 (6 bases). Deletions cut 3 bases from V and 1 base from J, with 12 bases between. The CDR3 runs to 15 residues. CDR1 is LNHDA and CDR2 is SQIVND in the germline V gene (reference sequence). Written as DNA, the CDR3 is TGTGCCAGTAGTATCCTCGACAGGTGGAACACTGAAGCTTTCTTT. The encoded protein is CASSILDRWNTEAFF.

The CDR3 DNA is TGTGCCAGCAGCTTGGGGGCAGGGGACTATAATTCACCCCTCCACTTT. Its translation is CASSLGAGDYNSPLHF. The chain has TRBV5-6 and TRBJ1-6, with D perhaps TRBD1 (6 bases). CDR3 length: 16 residues. The germline CDR1 and CDR2 sequences are SGHDT and YYEEEE. Deletions cut 0 bases from V and 3 bases from J, with 10 bases between.

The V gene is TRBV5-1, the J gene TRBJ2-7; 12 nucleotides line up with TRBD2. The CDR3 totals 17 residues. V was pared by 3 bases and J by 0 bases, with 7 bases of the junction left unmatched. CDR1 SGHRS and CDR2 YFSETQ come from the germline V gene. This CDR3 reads CASSSWTSGIVSYEQYF. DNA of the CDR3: TGCGCCAGCAGCTCTTGGACTAGCGGGATAGTCTCCTACGAGCAGTACTTC. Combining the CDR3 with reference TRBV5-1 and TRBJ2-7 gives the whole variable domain KAGVTQTPRYLIKTRGQQVTLSCSPISGHRSVSWYQQTPGQGLQFLFEYFSETQRNKGNFPGRFSGRQFSNSRSEMNVSTLELGDSALYLCASSSWTSGIVSYEQYFGPGTRLTVT.

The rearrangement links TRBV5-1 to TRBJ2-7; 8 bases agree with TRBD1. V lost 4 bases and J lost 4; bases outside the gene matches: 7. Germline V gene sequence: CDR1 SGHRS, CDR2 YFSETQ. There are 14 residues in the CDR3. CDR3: CASSPRDRLYEQYF. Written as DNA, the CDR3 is TGCGCCAGCAGCCCCCGGGACAGGTTATACGAGCAGTACTTC.